The clone carrying this T cell receptor (beta chain) was seen a single time. The CDR3 totals 12 residues. V lost 6 bases and J 7 bases, leaving 13 bases between the germline ends. In germline, CDR1 is LGHNT, CDR2 FRNRAP. This table comes from immunoSEQ multiplex PCR, and its TCRdb copy is limited to in-frame clones, with some not included. The table lists approximately 490,000 clones, about nine tenths of them singletons. The sample is drawn from a study of blood T cell repertoires in COVID-19. Specimen: PBMCs or T cells enriched from blood (not recorded which). V usage is TRBV12-5 and J usage is TRBJ2-7; TRBD1 might be the D (6 bases). The receptor was isolated from a woman aged 55-70 years who had recovered from COVID-19. This chain's CDR3 is CASGPGRGEQYF. The CDR3, as DNA: TGTGCTAGTGGCCCGGGAAGGGGGGAGCAGTACTTC.